Listed below are T cell receptor beta chains from one sample, sequenced in a study of regulatory T cells in long-lasting Graves disease. TCRdb re-analysed the multiplex PCR reads in MiXCR, keeping a single row per CDR3 protein. There are around 240,000 distinct CDR3 sequences in the sample; 18% occur only once, and 14% lies in the top ten. The same specimen was also included in a second study, on T cells in Graves' hyperthyroidism and ophthalmopathy.

Sequencing was performed on peripheral blood mononuclear cells (PBMCs), taken at new diagnosis, from a patient treated with antithyroid drugs. Receptors were obtained from a woman in her twenties or thirties with Graves disease. Both conserved end residues are part of each CDR3. D genes are given only for firm matches. Clone size is given for some rows only: seen once, a few or many times, or a class if the clone is expanded.

>many|TRBD1|TRBJ2-3|TRBV5-4
CASSSRQGGVTDTQYF
TGTGCCAGCAGCTCACGACAGGGTGGAGTCACAGATACGCAGTATTTT
>many|NA|TRBJ1-5|TRBV9
CASSQDGRRNQPQHF
TGTGCCAGCTCCCAAGACGGGAGGAGAAATCAGCCCCAGCATTTT
>NA|NA|TRBJ1-4|TRBV30
CAWRDPGDEKLFF
TGTGCCTGGAGGGACCCGGGGGATGAAAAACTGTTTTTT
>many|NA|TRBJ1-2|TRBV5-1
CASNLTPVDTYGYTF
TGCGCCAGCAACCTGACCCCTGTAGACACCTATGGCTACACCTTC
>NA|NA|TRBJ1-2|TRBV11-2
CASSLIPPRRSRNYGYTF
TGTGCCAGCAGCTTAATTCCCCCTAGGCGTAGCCGAAACTATGGCTACACCTTC
>many|TRBD1|TRBJ1-1|TRBV18
CASSATGEGTEAFF
TGTGCCAGCTCAGCGACAGGGGAAGGGACTGAAGCTTTCTTT
>many|NA|TRBJ2-7|TRBV2
CASSEDTGLYEQYF
TGTGCCAGCAGTGAAGACACAGGACTCTACGAGCAGTACTTC
>NA|NA|TRBJ1-3|TRBV19
CASSMGQIAGNTIYF
TGTGCCAGTAGTATGGGGCAGATCGCTGGAAACACCATATATTTT
>few|NA|TRBJ2-3|TRBV6-1
CASRGPSTDTQYF
TGTGCCAGCAGGGGGCCGAGCACAGATACGCAGTATTTT
>many|TRBD1|TRBJ2-1|TRBV7-2
CASSRTGIDNEQFF
TGTGCCAGCAGCCGGACAGGGATCGACAATGAGCAGTTCTTC
>many|NA|TRBJ1-5|TRBV6-5
CASSYWGGDQPQHF
TGTGCCAGCAGTTACTGGGGGGGGGATCAGCCCCAGCATTTT
>many|TRBD2|TRBJ2-7|TRBV13
CASSSGLAGDYEQYF
TGTGCCAGCAGCTCGGGACTAGCGGGTGACTACGAGCAGTACTTC
>few|NA|TRBJ2-1|TRBV4-1
CASSQDGSLTNEQFF
TGCGCCAGCAGCCAAGATGGATCCCTTACCAATGAGCAGTTCTTC
>many|NA|TRBJ1-1|TRBV27
CASSLRGGGEAFF
TGTGCCAGCAGTTTAAGAGGGGGTGGAGAAGCTTTCTTT
>many|TRBD2|TRBJ2-1|TRBV20-1
CSARSGGPLNEQFF
TGCAGTGCCAGAAGCGGGGGGCCGCTCAATGAGCAGTTCTTC
>many|NA|TRBJ2-7|TRBV20-1
CSAGDTRERYEQYF
TGCAGTGCTGGAGACACTCGGGAGAGATACGAGCAGTACTTC